This passage covers 9 T cell receptor beta chains from one sample sequenced in a study of blood T cell repertoires in COVID-19. Clones were sequenced by immunoSEQ multiplex PCR, and TCRdb holds only the in-frame ones, with some missing. The sample comprises around 88,000 clones, about 85% of which are singletons, and roughly a tenth rests with the top ten. Source material: peripheral blood. These receptors were collected from a woman older than 75 with acute or convalescent COVID-19.

The genes are TRBV18 and TRBJ2-6; D is undetermined. The CDR3 is made up of 15 amino acids. Trimming stripped 3 bases from V and 2 bases from J, with 8 bases between. Germline V gene data show CDR1 as KGHSH and CDR2 as LQKENI. This CDR3 is CASSPQAPGANVLTF. The CDR3 DNA reads TGTGCCAGCTCACCGCAGGCGCCTGGGGCCAACGTCCTGACTTTC.

This clone was counted a single time. The chain has TRBV28 and TRBJ1-3, with TRBD1 matching over 8 bases. CDR3 length equals 17 residues. Germline loops: CDR1 MDHEN, CDR2 SYDVKM. The V gene end was trimmed by 6 bases and the J gene end by 1 base; junction bases not matched to a gene: 11. DNA of the CDR3: TGTGCCAGCAGGGGGGGGACAGGAAGGTTTTCTGGAAACACCATATATTTT. Its translation: CASRGGTGRFSGNTIYF.

This chain joins TRBV11-2 and TRBJ2-7; 11 nucleotides align to TRBD2. The CDR3 extends over 15 amino acids. In germline, CDR1 is SGHAT, CDR2 FQNNGV. The V and J ends lost 4 bases and 2 bases, in that order; junction bases with no gene match: 4. CDR3: CASSSPTSGAYEQYF. The CDR3 DNA follows: TGTGCCAGCAGCTCGCCGACTAGCGGGGCCTACGAGCAGTACTTC.

The V and J genes are TRBV6-6 and TRBJ1-5; D gene ambiguous. The CDR3 runs to 15 residues. Germline V lookup: CDR1 MNHNY, CDR2 SVGAGI (reference sequence). The V end was cut by 5 bases, the J end by 2 bases, with 13 bases between. The CDR3 DNA reads TGTGCCAGCAGTATCCCCCTTGGAGGCAATCAGCCCCAGCATTTT. This translates into CASSIPLGGNQPQHF.

The chain combines TRBV7-9 with TRBJ1-2; the match to TRBD1 covers 7 bases. CDR3 length: 12 residues. J lost 6 bases, V lost 3 bases, and 1 base had no gene match. Germline V CDR1 and CDR2: SEHNR, FQNEAQ (reference sequence). In DNA, the CDR3 is TGTGCCAGCAGCTTGAGGGGGCATGGCTACACCTTC. It encodes CASSLRGHGYTF.

The CDR3 bases are TGTGCCAGCCCAACAATCGACCCGCACCGGGACAGGGGGGTTAACTATGGCTACACCTTC. This translates into CASPTIDPHRDRGVNYGYTF. The V gene is TRBV28, the J gene TRBJ1-2; TRBD1 aligns across 11 bases. The CDR3 length is 20 residues. The V and J ends lost 8 bases and 1 base, in that order; junction bases with no gene match: 21. The germline V gene encodes CDR1 MDHEN and CDR2 SYDVKM.

The CDR3 reads CASSEADRSEQYF. The DNA of the CDR3 is TGTGCCAGCAGTGAAGCGGACAGGTCCGAGCAGTACTTC. This chain uses TRBV6-1 with TRBJ2-7; 7 bases map to TRBD1. V lost 0 bases, J lost 6 bases, and 2 bases stayed unmatched. From germline, CDR1 is MNHNS and CDR2 SASEGT. The CDR3 length is 13 residues.

The rearrangement joins TRBV2 to TRBJ1-1; a weak D match, TRBD1 (5 bases). V was pared by 3 bases and J by 9 bases, with 14 bases between. The CDR3 has 13 residues. Germline V gene sequence: CDR1 SNHLY, CDR2 FYNNEI. The chain's CDR3 is CASSDRASLKAFF. The CDR3 region has the DNA TGTGCCAGCAGTGACAGGGCCTCCCTCAAAGCTTTCTTT. Looking up the rest from reference TRBV2 and TRBJ1-1 gives the full variable domain: EPEVTQTPSHQVTQMGQEVILRCVPISNHLYFYWYRQILGQKVEFLVSFYNNEISEKSEIFDDQFSVERPDGSNFTLKIRSTKLEDSAMYFCASSDRASLKAFFGQGTRLTVV.

The J gene is TRBJ1-5, the V gene TRBV6-5; 9 nucleotides agree with TRBD1. In germline, CDR1 is MNHEY, CDR2 SVGAGI. There are 14 residues in the CDR3. The V segment lost 10 bases and the J segment 1 base; nucleotides outside the gene matches: 5. The CDR3 DNA sequence: TGTGCCATCCGGGACAGGGAGAGCAATCAGCCCCAGCATTTT. It encodes CAIRDRESNQPQHF.